The 30 T cell receptor beta chains given below trace back to one sample, sequenced in a study of cytomegalovirus exposure and HLA in healthy donors (dated by TCRdb to 2015 to 2018). The receptor library was made with the immunoSEQ multiplex PCR assay. The multiplex PCR relied on a mix of 60 forward primers for TCR Vbeta segments and 13 reverse primers for TCR Jbeta segments. The clones in this table, taken by TCRdb from immuneACCESS, are in-frame only. Not every clone is retained; where verified, under half of the shortfall comes from an unresolved V gene, and the cause of the rest is unknown. This sample has over 100,000 clones in its table, and almost 80% of those were observed once. 1.3% to 1.5% of the sample is taken by the ten largest. The sample consisted of PBMCs. The receptors derive from a female donor in good health and CMV-seronegative.

The chain has TRBV14 and TRBJ2-7; D ambiguous. The CDR3 is 12 residues long. Germline CDR1 and CDR2: SGHDN and FVKESK. Trimming left V 2 bases short and J 4 bases short, with 6 bases between. CDR3 protein: CASSQSMYEQYF. The CDR3 coding sequence is TGTGCCAGCAGCCAATCAATGTACGAGCAGTACTTC.

The chain links TRBV9 to TRBJ2-3, with 11 bases that match TRBD2. There are 16 residues in the CDR3. The J segment lost 1 base and the V segment lost 3 bases, leaving 4 bases of the junction unmatched. Germline-derived CDR1 and CDR2 are SGDLS and YYNGEE. The CDR3 here is CASSETSGARTDTQYF. The CDR3 nucleotides are TGTGCCAGCAGCGAGACTAGCGGGGCCCGCACAGATACGCAGTATTTT.

The chain uses TRBV7-9 and TRBJ2-4, with D possibly TRBD2 on 6 matching bases. V dropped 7 bases and J dropped 7 bases, with 20 bases sitting between them. CDR3 length: 15 amino acids. The germline V gene encodes CDR1 SEHNR and CDR2 FQNEAQ (reference sequence). CDR3 loop: CASNLDGAGNNIQYF. CDR3 DNA: TGTGCCAGCAACCTAGATGGGGCGGGAAATAACATTCAGTACTTC.

V is TRBV27 and J is TRBJ1-2; weak D call: TRBD1 (6 bases). Trimming removed 3 bases at V and 2 bases at J, with 22 bases between. The germline CDR1 and CDR2 sequences are MNHEY and SMNVEV (reference sequence). The length of the CDR3 is 18 residues. The CDR3 reads CASSLRLDVAGANYGYTF. CDR3 DNA: TGTGCCAGCAGTTTGAGGCTCGATGTGGCAGGGGCGAACTATGGCTACACCTTC.

The gene calls are TRBV19 and TRBJ1-5; 8 bases are a match to TRBD1. This CDR3 has 16 amino acids. CDR1 and CDR2 from the germline V gene are LNHDA and SQIVND (reference sequence). The J segment lost 4 bases and the V segment lost 5 bases, leaving 10 bases of the junction unmatched. The CDR3 protein is CASSVSSQGGNQPQHF. As DNA, the CDR3 is TGTGCCAGTAGTGTTTCCTCACAGGGGGGAAATCAGCCCCAGCATTTT.

The chain couples TRBV4-1 to TRBJ1-3; D may be TRBD1 (5 bases). Germline V gene sequence: CDR1 MGHRA, CDR2 YSYEKL. V was cut by 8 bases and J by 4 bases, with 12 bases left in between. The CDR3 runs 13 residues. The CDR3 nucleotides are TGCGCCAGCCAGGGTTGGTCGGGAAACACCATATATTTT. Its translation: CASQGWSGNTIYF.

The CDR3 DNA sequence: TGTGCCAGCAGTCTTGACAAATACAATGAGCAGTTCTTC. Translating it yields CASSLDKYNEQFF. V and J are TRBV28 and TRBJ2-1; D gene unclear. Deletions cut 5 bases from V and 4 bases from J, with 9 bases between. Germline V CDR1 and CDR2: MDHEN, SYDVKM. This CDR3 comprises 13 residues.

CDR3 in DNA: TGCGCCAGCAGTATAACAGGGCTTGAAGAGACCCAGTACTTC. This codes for CASSITGLEETQYF. The V gene is TRBV4-1, the J gene TRBJ2-5; maybe TRBD1 (6 bases). Per germline, CDR1 MGHRA and CDR2 YSYEKL. V was cut by 6 bases and J by 3 bases, with 14 bases left in between. The length of the CDR3 is 14 residues.

V usage is TRBV29-1 and J usage is TRBJ2-3; TRBD2 matches at 8 bases. CDR1 SQVTM and CDR2 ANQGSEA come from the germline V gene. CDR3 length: 16 residues. Trimming took 5 bases from V and 2 from J; bases not matched to a gene: 12. The CDR3 coding sequence is TGCAGCGTTAATGGTAGGGGCGGGAGGAACACAGATACGCAGTATTTT. Its protein is CSVNGRGGRNTDTQYF.

For this clone: At the DNA level, this CDR3 is encoded by other sequences in the same sample as well. The rearrangement joins TRBV5-6 to TRBJ2-3, with 12 nucleotides matching TRBD2. The germline gives CDR1 SGHDT, CDR2 YYEEEE. The J segment lost 1 base and the V segment lost 0 bases, leaving 0 bases of the junction unmatched. This CDR3 has 16 residues. For the CDR3, the DNA is TGTGCCAGCAGCTTGGGACTAGCGGGAGGCACAGATACGCAGTATTTT. Translating it yields CASSLGLAGGTDTQYF.

This chain uses TRBV14 with TRBJ2-2; 7 nucleotides agree with TRBD1. Germline-derived CDR1 and CDR2 are SGHDN and FVKESK. The CDR3 contains 17 residues. Trimming took 2 bases from V and 3 from J; bases not matched to a gene: 9. This chain's CDR3 is CASSQIRWQGDTGELFF. The CDR3 DNA follows: TGTGCCAGCAGCCAAATTAGGTGGCAGGGGGACACCGGGGAGCTGTTTTTT. The variable domain in full, with the rest retrieved from reference TRBV14 and TRBJ2-2, is EAGVTQFPSHSVIEKGQTVTLRCDPISGHDNLYWYRRVMGKEIKFLLHFVKESKQDESGMPNNRFLAERTGGTYSTLKVQPAELEDSGVYFCASSQIRWQGDTGELFFGEGSRLTVL.

V usage is TRBV14 and J usage is TRBJ2-7; 7 nucleotides agree with TRBD2. CDR1 and CDR2 (germline): SGHDN, FVKESK. This CDR3 region has 15 residues. The J segment lost 4 bases and the V segment lost 1 base, leaving 7 bases of the junction unmatched. The CDR3 loop reads CASSQASGLSYEQYF. The CDR3 DNA follows: TGTGCCAGCAGCCAAGCTAGCGGTTTATCTTACGAGCAGTACTTC.

V is TRBV7-9 and J is TRBJ2-5; perhaps TRBD2 as D (5 bases). CDR3 length: 13 amino acids. V dropped 4 bases and J dropped 5 bases, with 11 bases sitting between them. The germline CDR1 and CDR2 sequences are SEHNR and FQNEAQ (reference sequence). CDR3 nucleotides: TGTGCCAGCAGCTCCCGAGGGATCGAGACCCAGTACTTC. Its protein product is CASSSRGIETQYF.

This sequence joins TRBV5-5 and TRBJ2-1, with D possibly matching TRBD2 (5 bases). CDR1 is SGHKS, CDR2 YYEKEE, per germline (reference sequence). V lost 3 bases, J lost 0 bases, and 13 bases lay in between. CDR3 length: 16 amino acids. DNA for the CDR3: TGTGCCAGCAGCTATAGCGCCCCGGGCTCCTACAATGAGCAGTTCTTC. It encodes CASSYSAPGSYNEQFF.

This sequence joins TRBV11-3 and TRBJ2-4; 14 bases are a match to TRBD2. CDR3 length: 14 residues. Germline-derived CDR1 and CDR2 are SGHNT and YENEEA. V dropped 5 bases and J dropped 8; count of bases not matched to a gene: 2. The CDR3 is CASSRGLAGDIQYF. The DNA for the CDR3 is TGTGCCAGCAGCCGGGGACTAGCGGGAGACATTCAGTACTTC.

This chain connects TRBV5-6 to TRBJ1-5; a weak D match, TRBD1 (5 bases). V was trimmed by 3 bases and J by 5 bases, leaving 9 bases between them. The V gene's germline CDR1 is SGHDT and CDR2 YYEEEE. This CDR3 contains 13 residues. This CDR3 is CASSYLRDQPQHF. The CDR3 region has the DNA TGTGCCAGCAGCTATCTCAGGGATCAGCCCCAGCATTTT.

The chain joins TRBV19 to TRBJ2-7, with 9 nucleotides matching TRBD2. From germline, CDR1 is LNHDA and CDR2 SQIVND (reference sequence). The V gene end was trimmed by 8 bases and the J gene end by 0 bases; junction bases not matched to a gene: 2. The CDR3 sequence is 13 residues long. CDR3 nucleotide sequence: TGTGCCAGTCAGCGGGAGGACTCCTACGAGCAGTACTTC. This encodes CASQREDSYEQYF.

This chain joins TRBV19 and TRBJ1-5; 8 bases are shared with TRBD1. The V and J ends lost 6 bases and 6 bases, in that order; junction bases with no gene match: 7. This CDR3 comprises 14 residues. Germline V gives CDR1 LNHDA, CDR2 SQIVND (reference sequence). This CDR3 is CASSRQGAGQPQHF. The CDR3 nucleotides read TGTGCCAGTAGCAGGCAGGGGGCGGGTCAGCCCCAGCATTTT.

The V gene is TRBV4-1, the J gene TRBJ1-6; D unresolved. This CDR3 has 18 amino acids. Germline V gene sequence: CDR1 MGHRA, CDR2 YSYEKL. V was pared by 0 bases and J by 1 base, with 13 bases between. CDR3 sequence (DNA): TGCGCCAGCAGCCAAGATCTTGTCGGGAGATCCTATAATTCACCCCTCCACTTT. It is translated as CASSQDLVGRSYNSPLHF.

This chain connects TRBV6-5 to TRBJ2-1; weak D call: TRBD2 (6 bases). The CDR3 contains 16 residues. CDR1 and CDR2 (germline): MNHEY, SVGAGI. The V and J ends lost 2 bases and 3 bases respectively, with 14 bases between them. CDR3 in amino acids: CASSYNAGSYYNEQFF. CDR3 bases: TGTGCCAGCAGTTACAACGCGGGAAGCTACTACAATGAGCAGTTCTTC.

The CDR3: CAAGQGVFEQYF. The DNA of the CDR3 is TGCGCCGCAGGGCAGGGGGTTTTCGAGCAGTACTTC. The chain uses TRBV29-1 and TRBJ2-7; 7 bases fit TRBD1. Germline V gene lookup returns CDR1 SQVTM and CDR2 ANQGSEA. This CDR3 region has 12 residues.

In the case of this clone: Its ends do not fully match the called genes, so a read error is possible. This chain uses TRBV29-1 with TRBJ2-6, with D possibly being TRBD1 (6 bases). From germline, CDR1 is SQVTM and CDR2 ANQGSEA. The length of the CDR3 is 14 residues. The CDR3 reads CSVVDSLGANGLTF. The CDR3 coding sequence is TGCAGCGTGGTGGACAGCCTCGGGGCCAACGGCCTGACTTTC. The full variable domain, completed using reference TRBV29-1 and TRBJ2-6, is SAVISQKPSRDICQRGTSLTIQCQVDSQVTMMFWYRQQPGQSLTLIATANQGSEATYESGFVIDKFPISRPNLTFSTLTVSNMSPEDSSIYLCSVVDSLGANGLTFGAGSRLTVL.

V is TRBV7-2 and J is TRBJ1-5; no definite D call. Trimming shortened V by 5 bases and J by 6 bases, and 11 bases separated the two germline ends. The length of the CDR3 is 13 residues. CDR1 is SGHTA, CDR2 FQGNSA, per germline. The DNA for the CDR3 is TGTGCCAGCAGCCCACAACCGTCTCAGCCCCAGCATTTT. The encoded protein is CASSPQPSQPQHF. The full variable domain, with the rest looked up from reference TRBV7-2 and TRBJ1-5, is GAGVSQSPSNKVTEKGKDVELRCDPISGHTALYWYRQSLGQGLEFLIYFQGNSAPDKSGLPSDRFSAERTGGSVSTLTIQRTQQEDSAVYLCASSPQPSQPQHFGDGTRLSIL.

This chain connects TRBV5-1 to TRBJ2-7, with 12 bases identical to TRBD2. This CDR3 contains 15 residues. CDR1 is SGHRS and CDR2 is YFSETQ in the germline V gene. Germline trimming cut 4 bases from V and 5 bases from J; bases unmatched to any gene: 7. CDR3 residues: CASSPTTSGSNEQYF. CDR3 nucleotide sequence: TGCGCCAGCAGCCCGACGACTAGCGGGAGTAACGAGCAGTACTTC.

The chain links TRBV7-9 to TRBJ2-1; tentatively, D is TRBD1 (5 bases). The CDR3 length is 15 residues. Germline V CDR1 and CDR2: SEHNR, FQNEAQ (reference sequence). V lost 2 bases and J lost 7, with 15 bases in between. The CDR3 region is CASSLSQGSVNEQFF. The CDR3 DNA is TGTGCCAGCAGCTTATCCCAGGGTAGTGTAAATGAGCAGTTCTTC.

This rearrangement joins TRBV27 to TRBJ1-5, with D maybe TRBD1 (5 bases). This CDR3 contains 13 residues. Germline V gene lookup returns CDR1 MNHEY and CDR2 SMNVEV (reference sequence). The V end was cut by 8 bases, the J end by 3 bases, with 11 bases between. The CDR3 DNA reads as TGTGCCAGCTCAGGGCTGGACAATCAGCCCCAGCATTTT. Translation gives CASSGLDNQPQHF.

The genes are TRBV9 and TRBJ2-3; D is unclear. Germline CDR1 is SGDLS and CDR2 is YYNGEE. This CDR3 has 16 amino acids. Trimming shortened V by 3 bases and J by 4 bases, and 18 bases separated the two germline ends. The CDR3 bases are TGTGCCAGCAGCGATAGCCCCGGGTTAGTGGCAGATACGCAGTATTTT. Its protein product is CASSDSPGLVADTQYF.

This clone showed up just once. The chain has TRBV5-1 and TRBJ2-7, with TRBD2 matching 9 bases. V was clipped by 0 bases and J by 6 bases; unmatched bases: 7. The CDR3 has 15 residues. The germline gives CDR1 SGHRS, CDR2 YFSETQ. The CDR3 DNA follows: TGCGCCAGCAGCTTGGGTGGCGGGAGGGTAAGCGAGCAGTACTTC. Amino acids: CASSLGGGRVSEQYF.

In its sample, this clone was seen a few times. The gene calls are TRBV4-3 and TRBJ2-3; perhaps TRBD2 as D (5 bases). V was pared by 1 base and J by 0 bases, with 11 bases between. The CDR3 is 16 residues long. Looked up from germline, CDR1 is LGHNA and CDR2 is YSLEER. For the CDR3, the DNA is TGCGCCAGCAGCCAAGGGAACGGGATAAGCACAGATACGCAGTATTTT. Its translation: CASSQGNGISTDTQYF.

This chain links TRBV6-6 with TRBJ2-7; D unresolved. CDR1 is MNHNY, CDR2 SVGAGI, per germline (reference sequence). The V end was cut by 3 bases, the J end by 3 bases, with 6 bases between. This CDR3 has 12 residues. In nucleotides, the CDR3 is TGTGCCAGCAGTTATCTCTACTACGAGCAGTACTTC. Translated: CASSYLYYEQYF.